The clone carrying this T cell receptor (beta chain) was counted a few times. Its antigen remains unknown. TCRdb re-analysed the reads in MiXCR, keeping a single row per CDR3 protein. This sample yields about 490,000 distinct CDR3 sequences, of which about 15% are seen a single time; roughly a quarter belongs to the top ten. The data originate from a study of T cell repertoires in cytomegalovirus infection. At the level of the study: A matching HLA type, together with CMV infection, was signaled by public TCR beta signatures. Overall study findings and caveats: CMV carriers having the relevant HLA were flagged by cumulative public TCR beta family frequency. In two of eight donors, the top clonotype was HLA-C-restricted CMV-specific.

Sequencing was done on a sample of CD8+ T cells from PBMCs. The clonotype originates from a human donor in good health (CMV status not recorded). Some clones in this sample may be carry-over from other donors' samples.

The CDR3 nucleotides are TGCGCCAGCAGCCAAGATTTGGGACAGGATAATTCACCCCTCCACTTT. Residues: CASSQDLGQDNSPLHF. V and J are TRBV4-1 and TRBJ1-6; 8 bases are a match to TRBD1. The CDR3 is made up of 16 amino acids. Per the germline V gene, CDR1 is MGHRA and CDR2 is YSYEKL. V trimming: 0 bases; J trimming: 5 bases; junction bases outside the gene matches: 3.